The text below deals with one T cell receptor (beta chain). This specimen belongs to a study of control samples from healthy donors and cancer patients. TCRdb's table, derived via immunoSEQ multiplex PCR, lists solely in-frame clones and lacks some. The data hold more than 120,000 clones, with 91% observed a single time. Looked up from germline, CDR1 is SGHRS and CDR2 is YFSETQ. Trimming shortened V by 1 base and J by 8 bases, and 15 bases separated the two germline ends. This CDR3 spans 14 amino acids. The sample consisted of blood. The chain combines TRBV5-1 with TRBJ1-2; D is unresolved. This clonotype originated in a man aged 25-40 years in good health. CDR3 DNA: TGCGCCAGCAGCTTGTCTAGGGCATCGGAGGGCTACACCTTC. This gives the protein CASSLSRASEGYTF.